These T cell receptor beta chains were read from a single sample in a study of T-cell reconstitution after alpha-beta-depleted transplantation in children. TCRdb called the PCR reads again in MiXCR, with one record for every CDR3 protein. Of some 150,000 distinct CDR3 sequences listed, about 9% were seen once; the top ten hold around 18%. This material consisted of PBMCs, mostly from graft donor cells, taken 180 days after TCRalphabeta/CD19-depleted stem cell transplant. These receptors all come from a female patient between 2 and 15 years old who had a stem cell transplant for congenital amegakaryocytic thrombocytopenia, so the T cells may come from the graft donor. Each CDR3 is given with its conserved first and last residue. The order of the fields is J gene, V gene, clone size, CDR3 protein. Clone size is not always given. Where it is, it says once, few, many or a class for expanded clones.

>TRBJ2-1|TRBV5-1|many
CASSLDALGITNEQFF
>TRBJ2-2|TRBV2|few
CASSDRAGQGGELFF
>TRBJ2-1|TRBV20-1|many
CSARKSGRRDEQFF
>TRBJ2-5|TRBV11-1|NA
CASSFTRYQETQYF
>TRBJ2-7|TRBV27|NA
CASSVNSGRAYEQYF
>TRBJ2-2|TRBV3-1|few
CASSQEFGNTGELFF
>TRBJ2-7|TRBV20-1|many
CSATKREPSYEQYF
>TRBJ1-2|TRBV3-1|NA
CASSRSIANYGYTF
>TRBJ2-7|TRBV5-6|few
CASSWGQGAYEQYF
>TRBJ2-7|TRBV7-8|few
CASSLRQPVYEQYF
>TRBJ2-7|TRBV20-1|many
CSARVGTSSYEQYF
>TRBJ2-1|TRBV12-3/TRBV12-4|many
CASSLQHEQFF
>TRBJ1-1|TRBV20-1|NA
CSASNRGMSAEAFF
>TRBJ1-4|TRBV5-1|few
CASSLGARSGYEKLFF
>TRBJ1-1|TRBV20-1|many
CSAPGRWDRLNGNTEAFF
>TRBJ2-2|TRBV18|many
CASSSTTATGELFF
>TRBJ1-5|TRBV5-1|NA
CASSVAFDQPQHF
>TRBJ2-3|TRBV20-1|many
CSARNWGSRLTDTQYF
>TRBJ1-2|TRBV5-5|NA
CASSLRSSLYGYTF
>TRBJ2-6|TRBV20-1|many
CSASAGANVLTF
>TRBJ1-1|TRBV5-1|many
CASSPLTGGNTEAFF
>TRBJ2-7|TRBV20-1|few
CSADPTESYEQYF
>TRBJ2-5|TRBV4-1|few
CASSQEGLGGETQYF
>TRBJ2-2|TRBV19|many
CASRIDFYGELFF
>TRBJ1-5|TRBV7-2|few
CASSSDRNQPQHF
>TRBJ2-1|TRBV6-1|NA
CASSESGTATEQFF
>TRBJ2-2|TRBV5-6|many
CASSLLGTGELFF
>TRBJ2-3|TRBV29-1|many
CSINGPSGATDTQYF
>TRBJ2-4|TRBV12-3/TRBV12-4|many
CASNSGPFEYF
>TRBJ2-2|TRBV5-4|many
CASSLGRDYGELFF
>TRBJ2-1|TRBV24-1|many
CATSDPSLDEQFF
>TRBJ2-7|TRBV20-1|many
CSARQGRGVYEQYF
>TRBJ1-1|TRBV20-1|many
CSAQSGSEAFF
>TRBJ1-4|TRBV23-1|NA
CASSPRPREGEKLFF
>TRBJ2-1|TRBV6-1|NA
CASSEATSVSYNEQFF
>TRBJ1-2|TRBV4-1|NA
CASSQPLQGAAGYGYTF
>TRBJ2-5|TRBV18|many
CASSPNRSGETQYF
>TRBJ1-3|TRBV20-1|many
CSARTGTAQGDIYF
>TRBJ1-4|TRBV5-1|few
CASSLGVGGQGGEKLFF
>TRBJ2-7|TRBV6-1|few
CASGQGASYEQYF
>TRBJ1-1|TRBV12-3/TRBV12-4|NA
CASSLERRRGTEAFF
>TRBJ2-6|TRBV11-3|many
CASSLNVAGSGSGANVLTF
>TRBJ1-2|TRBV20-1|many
CSAEQGIRDYGYTF
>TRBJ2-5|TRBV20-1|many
CSARDGRGETQYF
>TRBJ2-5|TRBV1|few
CTSILREGRLDSETQYF
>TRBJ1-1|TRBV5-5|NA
CASSPRQGFTEAFF
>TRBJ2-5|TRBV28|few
CASRLGGGETQYF
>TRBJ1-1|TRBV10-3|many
CAISVGTRNTEAFF
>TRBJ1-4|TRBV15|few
CATSREKNEKLFF
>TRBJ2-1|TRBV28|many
CASSYPPLAGGDEQFF
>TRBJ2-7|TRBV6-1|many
CASSTEGAVYEQYF
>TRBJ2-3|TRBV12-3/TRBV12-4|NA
CASSLRTSGIFDTDTQYF
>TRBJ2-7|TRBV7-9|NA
CASSLPETYEQYF
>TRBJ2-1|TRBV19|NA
CASSWVGSNEQFF
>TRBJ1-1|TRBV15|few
CATSRDRDSVPLAFF